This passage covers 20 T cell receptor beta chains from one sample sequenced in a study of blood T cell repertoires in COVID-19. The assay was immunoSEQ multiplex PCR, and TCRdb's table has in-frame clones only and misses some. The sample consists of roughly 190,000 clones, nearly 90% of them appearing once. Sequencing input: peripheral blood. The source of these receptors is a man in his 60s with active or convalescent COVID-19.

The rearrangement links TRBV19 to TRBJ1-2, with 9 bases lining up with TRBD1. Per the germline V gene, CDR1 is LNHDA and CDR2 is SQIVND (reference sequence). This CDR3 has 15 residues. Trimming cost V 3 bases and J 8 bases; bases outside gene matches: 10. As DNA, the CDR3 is TGTGCCAGTAGTATGGGCCTGACAGGGGGTGCCGGCTACACCTTC. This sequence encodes CASSMGLTGGAGYTF.

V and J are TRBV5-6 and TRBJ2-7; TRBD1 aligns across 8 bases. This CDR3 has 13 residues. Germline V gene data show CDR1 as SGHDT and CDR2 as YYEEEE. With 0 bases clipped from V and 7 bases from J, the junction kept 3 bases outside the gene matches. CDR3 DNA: TGTGCCAGCAGCTTGGAGAACAGGGGGGAGCAGTACTTC. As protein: CASSLENRGEQYF.

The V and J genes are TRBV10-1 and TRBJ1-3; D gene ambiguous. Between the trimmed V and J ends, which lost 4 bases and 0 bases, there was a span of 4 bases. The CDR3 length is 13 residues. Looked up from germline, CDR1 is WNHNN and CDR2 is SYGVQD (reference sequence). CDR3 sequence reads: CASSGASGNTIYF. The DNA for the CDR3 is TGCGCCAGCAGTGGAGCCTCTGGAAACACCATATATTTT.

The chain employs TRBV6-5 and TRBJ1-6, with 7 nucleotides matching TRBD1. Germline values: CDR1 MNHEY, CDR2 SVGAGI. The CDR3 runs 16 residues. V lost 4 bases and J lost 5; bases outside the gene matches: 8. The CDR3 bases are TGTGCCAGCAGTTTCCGACGACAGGGCCATAATTCACCCCTCCACTTT. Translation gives CASSFRRQGHNSPLHF.

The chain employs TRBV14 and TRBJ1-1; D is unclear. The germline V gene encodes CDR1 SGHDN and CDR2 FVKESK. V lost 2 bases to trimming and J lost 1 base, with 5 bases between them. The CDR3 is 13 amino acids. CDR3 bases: TGTGCCAGCAGCCAATACGGGAACACTGAAGCTTTCTTT. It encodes CASSQYGNTEAFF.

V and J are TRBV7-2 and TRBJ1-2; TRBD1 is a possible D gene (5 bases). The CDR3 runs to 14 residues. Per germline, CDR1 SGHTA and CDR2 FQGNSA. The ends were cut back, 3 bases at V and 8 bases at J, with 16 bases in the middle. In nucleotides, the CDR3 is TGTGCCAGCAGCTTGAGGCAGGGAATGGTCGGCTACACCTTC. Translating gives CASSLRQGMVGYTF.

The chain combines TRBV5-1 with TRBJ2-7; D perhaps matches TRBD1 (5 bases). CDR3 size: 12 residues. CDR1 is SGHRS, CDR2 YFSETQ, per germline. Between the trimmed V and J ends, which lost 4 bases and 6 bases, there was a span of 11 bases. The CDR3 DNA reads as TGCGCCAGCAGCCCGCAGGGTTTCGAGCAGTACTTC. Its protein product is CASSPQGFEQYF.

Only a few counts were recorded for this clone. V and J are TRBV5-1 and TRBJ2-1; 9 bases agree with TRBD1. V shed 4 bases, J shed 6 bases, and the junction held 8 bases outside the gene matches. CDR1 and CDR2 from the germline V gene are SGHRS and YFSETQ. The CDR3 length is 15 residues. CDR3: CASSQQGASTNEQFF. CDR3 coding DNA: TGCGCCAGCAGCCAACAGGGGGCTTCGACCAATGAGCAGTTCTTC.

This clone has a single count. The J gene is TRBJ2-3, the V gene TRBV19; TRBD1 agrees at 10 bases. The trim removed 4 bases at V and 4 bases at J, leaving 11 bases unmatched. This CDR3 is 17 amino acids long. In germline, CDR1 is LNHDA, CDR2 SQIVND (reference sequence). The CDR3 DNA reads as TGTGCCAGTAGTAGGGGACAGGGGAGGAACTGGGCAGATACGCAGTATTTT. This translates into CASSRGQGRNWADTQYF. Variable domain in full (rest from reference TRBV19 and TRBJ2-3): DGGITQSPKYLFRKEGQNVTLSCEQNLNHDAMYWYRQDPGQGLRLIYYSQIVNDFQKGDIAEGYSVSREKKESFPLTVTSAQKNPTAFYLCASSRGQGRNWADTQYFGPGTRLTVL.

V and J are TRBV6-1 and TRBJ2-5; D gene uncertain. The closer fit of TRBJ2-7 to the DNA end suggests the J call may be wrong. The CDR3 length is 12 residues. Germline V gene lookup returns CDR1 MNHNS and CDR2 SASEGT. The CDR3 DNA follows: TGTGCCAGCAGTGAAACCAACTACGAGCAGTACTTC. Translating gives CASSETNYEQYF.

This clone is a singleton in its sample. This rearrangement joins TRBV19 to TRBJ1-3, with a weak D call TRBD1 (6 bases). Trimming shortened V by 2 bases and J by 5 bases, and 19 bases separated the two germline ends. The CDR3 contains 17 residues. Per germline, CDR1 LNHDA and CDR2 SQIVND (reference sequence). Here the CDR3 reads CASSILLPQGNRNTIYF. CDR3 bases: TGTGCCAGTAGTATACTACTACCACAGGGAAATAGAAACACCATATATTTT.

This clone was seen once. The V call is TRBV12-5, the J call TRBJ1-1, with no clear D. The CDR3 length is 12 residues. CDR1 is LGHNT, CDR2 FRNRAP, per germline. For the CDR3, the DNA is TGTGCCAAACCCCAAGCGGGCACTGAAGCTTTCTTT. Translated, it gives CAKPQAGTEAFF.

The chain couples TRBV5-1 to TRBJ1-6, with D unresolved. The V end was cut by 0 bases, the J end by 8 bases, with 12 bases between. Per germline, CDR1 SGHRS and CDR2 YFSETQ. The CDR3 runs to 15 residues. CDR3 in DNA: TGCGCCAGCAGCTTGGCCCGGGCCGGGGATTCACCCCTCCACTTT. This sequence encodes CASSLARAGDSPLHF.

The CDR3 DNA reads as TGTGCCAGCAGTAAATCGACAGGGTATGATTCACCCCTCCACTTT. It translates to CASSKSTGYDSPLHF. The rearrangement links TRBV6-5 to TRBJ1-6; 7 bases match TRBD1. The CDR3 runs to 15 residues. Germline V gives CDR1 MNHEY, CDR2 SVGAGI. V was clipped by 5 bases and J by 8 bases; unmatched bases: 9.

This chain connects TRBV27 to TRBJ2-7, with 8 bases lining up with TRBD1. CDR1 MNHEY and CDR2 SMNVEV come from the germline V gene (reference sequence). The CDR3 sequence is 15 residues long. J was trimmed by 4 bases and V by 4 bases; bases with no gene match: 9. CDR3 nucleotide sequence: TGTGCCAGCAGTTCACACAGGGGGGAGAGGTACGAGCAGTACTTC. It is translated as CASSSHRGERYEQYF.

In nucleotides, the CDR3 is TGTGCCAGCAGCTTCACCGACAGACAAGAGACCCAGTACTTC. It yields the protein CASSFTDRQETQYF. The V call is TRBV7-9, the J call TRBJ2-5; a weak D match, TRBD1 (5 bases). CDR3 size: 14 residues. The V end was cut by 3 bases, the J end by 2 bases, with 10 bases between. Germline values: CDR1 SEHNR, CDR2 FQNEAQ (reference sequence).

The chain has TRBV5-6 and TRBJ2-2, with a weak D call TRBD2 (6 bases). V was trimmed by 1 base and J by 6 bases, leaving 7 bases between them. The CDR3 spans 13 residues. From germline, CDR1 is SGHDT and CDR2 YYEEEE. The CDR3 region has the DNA TGTGCCAGCAGCTTGTGGGGGGCCGGGGAGCTGTTTTTT. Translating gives CASSLWGAGELFF.

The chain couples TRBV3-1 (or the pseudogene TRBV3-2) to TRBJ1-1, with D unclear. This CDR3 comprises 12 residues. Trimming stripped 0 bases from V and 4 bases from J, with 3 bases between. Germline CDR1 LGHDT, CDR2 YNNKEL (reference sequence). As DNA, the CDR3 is TGTGCCAGCAGCCAAGAGGCCACTGAAGCTTTCTTT. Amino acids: CASSQEATEAFF.

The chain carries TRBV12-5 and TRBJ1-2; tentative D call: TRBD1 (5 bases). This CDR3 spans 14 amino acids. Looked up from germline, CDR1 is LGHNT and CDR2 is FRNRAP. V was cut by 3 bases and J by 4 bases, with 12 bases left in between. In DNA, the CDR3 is TGTGCTAGTGGTTTTTCAGGGTTTGCCTATGGCTACACCTTC. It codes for CASGFSGFAYGYTF.

CDR3 sequence reads: CSASQGNTEAFF. CDR3 DNA: TGCAGCGCCAGTCAGGGGAACACTGAAGCTTTCTTT. This chain connects TRBV29-1 to TRBJ1-1; TRBD1 might be the D (5 bases). Germline values: CDR1 SQVTM, CDR2 ANQGSEA. The CDR3 contains 12 residues. Trimming left V 7 bases short and J 1 base short, with 10 bases between. The variable domain in full, completed from reference TRBV29-1 and TRBJ1-1, reads SAVISQKPSRDICQRGTSLTIQCQVDSQVTMMFWYRQQPGQSLTLIATANQGSEATYESGFVIDKFPISRPNLTFSTLTVSNMSPEDSSIYLCSASQGNTEAFFGQGTRLTVV.